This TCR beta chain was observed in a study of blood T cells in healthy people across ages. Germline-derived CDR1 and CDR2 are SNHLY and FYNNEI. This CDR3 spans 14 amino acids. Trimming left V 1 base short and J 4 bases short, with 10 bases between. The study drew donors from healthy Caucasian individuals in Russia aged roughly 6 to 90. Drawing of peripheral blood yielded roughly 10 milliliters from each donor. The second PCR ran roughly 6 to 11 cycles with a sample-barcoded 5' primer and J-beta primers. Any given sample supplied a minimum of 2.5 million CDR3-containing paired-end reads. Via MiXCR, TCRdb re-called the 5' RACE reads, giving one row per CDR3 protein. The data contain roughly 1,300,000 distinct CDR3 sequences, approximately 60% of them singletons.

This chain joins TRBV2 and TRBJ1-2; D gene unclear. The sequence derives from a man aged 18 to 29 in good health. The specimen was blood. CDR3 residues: CASSEGRVGYGYTF. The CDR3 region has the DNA TGTGCCAGCAGTGAAGGGAGGGTGGGCTATGGCTACACCTTC.